Listed here is a single T cell receptor (beta chain). Its target is unknown. The sample is drawn from a study of cytotoxic CD8 clonotypes in ibrutinib-treated CLL. Study-level findings and limits: Pretreatment clonality was elevated relative to age-matched healthy donors and paralleled circulating CD8+ T-cell counts. The times at which samples were taken varied between sustained-remission and progressing patients.

Libraries of TCR beta were made from 1.5 to 2.5 micrograms of genomic DNA that came from cryopreserved PBMCs. Assay used: immunoSEQ multiplex PCR; TCRdb lists only in-frame clones, some missing. The data contain about 150,000 clones, about 79% of them seen just once; the ten biggest clones take up about 13%. This receptor was taken from a human donor with chronic lymphocytic leukemia. The sequencing used PBMCs, collected after 12 months of ibrutinib treatment.

In DNA form, the CDR3 reads TGTGCCAGCAGCTTTACGTCCCCTGAAGCTTTCTTT. Translated: CASSFTSPEAFF. The gene calls are TRBV11-3 and TRBJ1-1; D call uncertain. Germline V gene sequence: CDR1 SGHNT, CDR2 YENEEA. CDR3 length equals 12 residues. V lost 3 bases and J lost 6, with 8 bases in between. The complete variable domain, with remaining parts taken from reference TRBV11-3 and TRBJ1-1, reads EAGVVQSPRYKIIEKKQPVAFWCNPISGHNTLYWYLQNLGQGPELLIRYENEEAVDDSQLPKDRFSAERLKGVDSTLKIQPAELGDSAVYLCASSFTSPEAFFGQGTRLTVV.